This T cell receptor beta chain was captured by sequencing in a study of blood T cells in healthy people across ages. Regarding the study as a whole: Investigators viewed diversity estimates from one million T cells as underestimates, the study reported.

Germline CDR1 and CDR2: ENHRY and SYGVKD. The CDR3 length is 14 residues. V was cut by 2 bases and J by 6 bases, with 13 bases left in between. A second PCR, run for about 6 to 11 cycles, used a sample-barcoded 5' primer plus a J-beta primer mix. TCRdb itself ran the 5' RACE reads through MiXCR, one entry per CDR3 protein. The sample contains around 800,000 distinct CDR3 sequences, roughly 25% of which appear only once. With respect to this clonotype: Its antigen is currently unknown.

These data are also associated with another study on T cells of mothers and their children. That work adds: Donation came from three healthy Caucasian mothers together with their six children. Sample barcodes plus 2-4 random nucleotides came from the M1S primer. Pairs that are related and pairs that are unrelated have TCR recombination output shaped similarly by thymic selection.

The chain couples TRBV10-3 to TRBJ2-5, with a weak D call TRBD1 (6 bases). The TCR originated in a boy between 10 and 17 years old in good health. Sequenced: blood. The CDR3 sequence is CAISERTGWKTQYF. CDR3 in DNA: TGTGCCATCAGTGAGAGAACAGGGTGGAAGACCCAGTACTTC.